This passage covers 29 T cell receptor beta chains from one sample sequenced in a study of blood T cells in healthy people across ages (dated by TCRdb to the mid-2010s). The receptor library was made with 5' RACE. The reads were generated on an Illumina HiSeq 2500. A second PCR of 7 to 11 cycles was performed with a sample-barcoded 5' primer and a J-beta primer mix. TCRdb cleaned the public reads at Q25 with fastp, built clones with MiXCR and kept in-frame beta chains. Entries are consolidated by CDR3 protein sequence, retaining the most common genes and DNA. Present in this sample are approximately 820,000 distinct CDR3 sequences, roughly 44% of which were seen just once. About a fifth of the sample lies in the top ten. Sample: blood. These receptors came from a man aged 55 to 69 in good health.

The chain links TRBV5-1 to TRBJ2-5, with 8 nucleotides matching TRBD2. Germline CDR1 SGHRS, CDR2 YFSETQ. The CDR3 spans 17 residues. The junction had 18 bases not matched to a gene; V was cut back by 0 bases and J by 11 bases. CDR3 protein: CASSLVKRGTSYNEQYF. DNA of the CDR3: TGCGCCAGCAGCTTGGTTAAGCGGGGGACCTCCTACAATGAGCAGTACTTC. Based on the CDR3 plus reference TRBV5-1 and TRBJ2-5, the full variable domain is KAGVTQTPRYLIKTRGQQVTLSCSPISGHRSVSWYQQTPGQGLQFLFEYFSETQRNKGNFPGRFSGRQFSNSRSEMNVSTLELGDSALYLCASSLVKRGTSYNEQYFGPGTRLLVL.

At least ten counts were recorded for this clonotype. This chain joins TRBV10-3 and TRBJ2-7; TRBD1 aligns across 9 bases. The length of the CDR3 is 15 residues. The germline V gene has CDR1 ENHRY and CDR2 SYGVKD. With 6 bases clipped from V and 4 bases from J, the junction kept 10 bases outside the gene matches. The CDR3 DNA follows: TGTGCCATCAGCAAGTGGACAGGGGAGAAGTACGAGCAGTACTTC. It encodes CAISKWTGEKYEQYF.

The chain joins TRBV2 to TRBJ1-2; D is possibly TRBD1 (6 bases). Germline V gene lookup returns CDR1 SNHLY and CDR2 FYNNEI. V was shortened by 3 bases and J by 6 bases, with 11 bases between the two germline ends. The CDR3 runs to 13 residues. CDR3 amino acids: CASSEQGRNGYTF. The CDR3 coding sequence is TGTGCCAGCAGTGAGCAGGGGCGGAATGGCTACACCTTC.

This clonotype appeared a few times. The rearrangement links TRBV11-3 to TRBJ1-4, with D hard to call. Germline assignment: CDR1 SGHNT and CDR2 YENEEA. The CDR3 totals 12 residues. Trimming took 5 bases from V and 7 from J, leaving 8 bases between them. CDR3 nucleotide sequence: TGTGCCAGCAGCCCCCAGTCTGAAAAACTGTTTTTT. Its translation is CASSPQSEKLFF.

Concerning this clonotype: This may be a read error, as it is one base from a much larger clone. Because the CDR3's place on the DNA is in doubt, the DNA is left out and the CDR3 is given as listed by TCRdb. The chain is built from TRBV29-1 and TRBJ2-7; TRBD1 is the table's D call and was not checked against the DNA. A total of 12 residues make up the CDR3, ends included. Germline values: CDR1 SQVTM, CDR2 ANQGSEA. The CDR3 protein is CSVGSGTYELYF.

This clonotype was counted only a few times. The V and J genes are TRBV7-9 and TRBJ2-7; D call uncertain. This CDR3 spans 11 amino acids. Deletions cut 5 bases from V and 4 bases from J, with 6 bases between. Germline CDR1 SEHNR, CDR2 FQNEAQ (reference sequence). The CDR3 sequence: CASSVRYEQYF. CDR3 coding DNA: TGTGCCAGCAGCGTCCGTTACGAGCAGTACTTC.

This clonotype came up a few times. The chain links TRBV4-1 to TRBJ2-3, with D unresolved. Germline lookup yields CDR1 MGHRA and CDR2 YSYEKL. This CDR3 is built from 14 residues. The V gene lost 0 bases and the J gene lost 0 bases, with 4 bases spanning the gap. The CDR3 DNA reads TGCGCCAGCAGCCAAGATCCCAGCACAGATACGCAGTATTTT. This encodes CASSQDPSTDTQYF.

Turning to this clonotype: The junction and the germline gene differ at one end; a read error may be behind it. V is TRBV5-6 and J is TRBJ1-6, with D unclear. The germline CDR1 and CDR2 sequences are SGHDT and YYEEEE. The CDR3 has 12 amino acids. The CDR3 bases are TGTGCCAGCAGCTTCGATGACTCACCCCCCCACTTT. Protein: CASSFDDSPPHF.

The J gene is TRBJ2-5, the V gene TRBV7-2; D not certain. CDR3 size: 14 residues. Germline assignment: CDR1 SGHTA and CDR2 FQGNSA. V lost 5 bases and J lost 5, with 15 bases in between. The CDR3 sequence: CASSPGPRPETQYF. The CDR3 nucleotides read TGTGCCAGCAGCCCCGGTCCTAGACCGGAGACCCAGTACTTC.

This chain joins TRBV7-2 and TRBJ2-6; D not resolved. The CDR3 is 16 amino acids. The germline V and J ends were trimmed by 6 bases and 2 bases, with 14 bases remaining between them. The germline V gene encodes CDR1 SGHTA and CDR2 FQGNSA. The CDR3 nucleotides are TGTGCCAGCAGGCCTACGCGGAAGGCTGGGGCCAACGTCCTGACTTTC. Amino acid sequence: CASRPTRKAGANVLTF.

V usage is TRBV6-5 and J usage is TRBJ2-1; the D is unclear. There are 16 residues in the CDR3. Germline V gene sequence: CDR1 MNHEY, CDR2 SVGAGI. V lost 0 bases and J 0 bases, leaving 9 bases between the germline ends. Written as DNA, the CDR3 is TGTGCCAGCAGTTACTCGACTGTCGGCTCCTACAATGAGCAGTTCTTC. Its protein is CASSYSTVGSYNEQFF.

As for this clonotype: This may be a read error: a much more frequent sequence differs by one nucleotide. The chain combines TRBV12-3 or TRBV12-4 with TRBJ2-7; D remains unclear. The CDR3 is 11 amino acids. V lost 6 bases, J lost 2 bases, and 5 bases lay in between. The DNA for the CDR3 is TGTGCCAGCAGGTCTACCTACGAGCAGTACTTC. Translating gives CASRSTYEQYF.

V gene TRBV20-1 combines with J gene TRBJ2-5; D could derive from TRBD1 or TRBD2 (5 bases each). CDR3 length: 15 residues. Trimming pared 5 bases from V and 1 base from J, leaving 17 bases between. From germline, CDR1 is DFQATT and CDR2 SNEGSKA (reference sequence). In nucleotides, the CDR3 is TGCAGTGCTTACCCGGGACCCACGACCCAAGAGACCCAGTACTTC. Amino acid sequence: CSAYPGPTTQETQYF.

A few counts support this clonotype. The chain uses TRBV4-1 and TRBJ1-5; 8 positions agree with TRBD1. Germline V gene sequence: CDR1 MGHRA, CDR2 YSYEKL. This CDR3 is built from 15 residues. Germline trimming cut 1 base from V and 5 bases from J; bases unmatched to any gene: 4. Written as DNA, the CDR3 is TGCGCCAGCAGCCAAGGACAGGGGTATGATCAGCCCCAGCATTTT. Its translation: CASSQGQGYDQPQHF.

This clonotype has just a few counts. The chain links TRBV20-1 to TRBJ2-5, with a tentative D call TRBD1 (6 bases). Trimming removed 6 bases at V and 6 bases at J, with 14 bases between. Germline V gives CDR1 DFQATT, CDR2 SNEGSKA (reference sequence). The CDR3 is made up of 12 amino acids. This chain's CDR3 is CSAEQGTQTQYF. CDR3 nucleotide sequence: TGCAGTGCCGAACAGGGTACCCAGACCCAGTACTTC.

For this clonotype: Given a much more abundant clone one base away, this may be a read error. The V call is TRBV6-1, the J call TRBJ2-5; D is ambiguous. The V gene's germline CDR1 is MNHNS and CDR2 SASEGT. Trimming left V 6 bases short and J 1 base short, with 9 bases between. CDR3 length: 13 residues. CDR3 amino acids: CASSRAIQETQYF. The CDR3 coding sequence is TGTGCCAGCAGCCGGGCCATCCAAGAGACCCAGTACTTC.

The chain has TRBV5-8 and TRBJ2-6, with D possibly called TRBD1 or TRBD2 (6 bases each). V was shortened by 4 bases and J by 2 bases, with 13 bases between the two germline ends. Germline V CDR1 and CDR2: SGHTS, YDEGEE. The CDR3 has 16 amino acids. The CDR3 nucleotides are TGTGCCAGCAGCCGGGGGACAAACACTGGGGCCAACGTCCTGACTTTC. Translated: CASSRGTNTGANVLTF.

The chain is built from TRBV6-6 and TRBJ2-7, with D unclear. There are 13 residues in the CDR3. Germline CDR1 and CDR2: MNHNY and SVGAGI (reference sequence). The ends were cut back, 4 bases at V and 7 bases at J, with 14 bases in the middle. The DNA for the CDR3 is TGTGCCAGCAGTTCACCTGGACCGGTTGAGCAGTACTTC. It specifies CASSSPGPVEQYF.

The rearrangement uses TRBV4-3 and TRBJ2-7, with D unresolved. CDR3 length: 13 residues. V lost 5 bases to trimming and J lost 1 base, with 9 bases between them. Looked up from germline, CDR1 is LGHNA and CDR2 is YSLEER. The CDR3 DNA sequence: TGCGCCAGCAGCTTCGAGAGGTCCTACGAGCAGTACTTC. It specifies CASSFERSYEQYF.

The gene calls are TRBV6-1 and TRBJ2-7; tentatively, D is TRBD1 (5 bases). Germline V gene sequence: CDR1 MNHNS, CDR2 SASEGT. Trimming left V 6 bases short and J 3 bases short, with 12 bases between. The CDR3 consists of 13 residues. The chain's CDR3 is CASSTDSRYEQYF. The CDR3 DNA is TGTGCCAGCAGCACCGACAGCCGCTACGAGCAGTACTTC.

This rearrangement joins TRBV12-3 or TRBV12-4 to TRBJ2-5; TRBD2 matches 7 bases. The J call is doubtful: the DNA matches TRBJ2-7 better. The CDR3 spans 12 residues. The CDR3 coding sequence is TGTGCCAACAGCCATGGGAGGGACGAGCAGTACTTC. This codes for CANSHGRDEQYF.

CDR3 DNA sequence: TGCGCCAGCAGCCAAGATGGGCAGCGTGGCTACACCTTC. Translation: CASSQDGQRGYTF. The chain links TRBV4-1 to TRBJ1-2; unclear D gene. V lost 0 bases to trimming and J lost 7 bases, with 9 bases between them. This CDR3 has 13 residues. The germline V gene has CDR1 MGHRA and CDR2 YSYEKL.

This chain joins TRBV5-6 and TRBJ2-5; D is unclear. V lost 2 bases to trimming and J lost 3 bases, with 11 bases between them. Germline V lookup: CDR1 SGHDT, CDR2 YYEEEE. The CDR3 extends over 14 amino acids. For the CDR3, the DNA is TGTGCCAGCAGCTTAGGGCAGGTGGAAGAGACCCAGTACTTC. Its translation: CASSLGQVEETQYF.

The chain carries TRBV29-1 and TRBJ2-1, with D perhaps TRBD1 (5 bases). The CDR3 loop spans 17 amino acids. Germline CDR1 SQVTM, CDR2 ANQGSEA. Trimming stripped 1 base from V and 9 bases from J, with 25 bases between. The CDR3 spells CSVEGRISTRGRAEQFF. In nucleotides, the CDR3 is TGCAGCGTTGAAGGCCGAATAAGTACAAGGGGTCGGGCTGAGCAGTTCTTC.

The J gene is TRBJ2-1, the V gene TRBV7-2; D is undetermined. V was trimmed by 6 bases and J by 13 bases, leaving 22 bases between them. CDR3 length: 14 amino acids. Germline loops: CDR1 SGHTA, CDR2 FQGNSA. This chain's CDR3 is CASRPTTSEETQFF. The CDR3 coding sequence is TGTGCCAGCAGACCGACCACTTCAGAAGAGACCCAGTTCTTC.

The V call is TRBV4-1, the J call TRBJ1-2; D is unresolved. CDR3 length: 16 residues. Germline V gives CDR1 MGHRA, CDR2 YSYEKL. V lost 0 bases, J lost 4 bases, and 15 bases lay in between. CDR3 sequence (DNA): TGCGCCAGCAGCCAAGAGGATATGGGGTTGGGCTATGGCTACACCTTC. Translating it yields CASSQEDMGLGYGYTF.

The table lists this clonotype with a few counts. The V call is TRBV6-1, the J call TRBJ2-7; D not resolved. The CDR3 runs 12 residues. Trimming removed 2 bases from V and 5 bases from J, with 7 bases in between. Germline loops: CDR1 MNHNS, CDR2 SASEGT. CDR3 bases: TGTGCCAGCAGTGAAAGGCAGGACGAGCAGTACTTC. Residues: CASSERQDEQYF.

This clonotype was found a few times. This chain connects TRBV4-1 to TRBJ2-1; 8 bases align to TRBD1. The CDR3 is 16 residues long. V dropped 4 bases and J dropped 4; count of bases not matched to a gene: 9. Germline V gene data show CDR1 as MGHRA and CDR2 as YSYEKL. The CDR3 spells CASSREDRGGYNEQFF. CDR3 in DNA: TGCGCCAGCAGCCGAGAAGACAGGGGCGGTTACAATGAGCAGTTCTTC.

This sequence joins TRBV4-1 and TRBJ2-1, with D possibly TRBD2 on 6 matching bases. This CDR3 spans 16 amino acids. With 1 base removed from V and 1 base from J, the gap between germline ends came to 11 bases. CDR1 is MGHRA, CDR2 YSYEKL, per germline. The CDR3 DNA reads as TGCGCCAGCAGCCAAGTAGGGACTCGGTCCTACAATGAGCAGTTCTTC. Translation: CASSQVGTRSYNEQFF.